The subject of this entry is one T cell receptor beta chain. Antigen unknown. Assay used: immunoSEQ multiplex PCR; TCRdb lists only in-frame clones, some missing. Found here are around 150,000 clones, around 92% of them singletons; the top ten hold roughly 0.98%. V lost 3 bases, J lost 2 bases, and 7 bases lay in between. CDR3 length: 13 amino acids. Per the germline V gene, CDR1 is SGHTA and CDR2 is FQGTGA. The data were taken from a study of T cell responses to AZD1222 COVID-19 vaccine. Study results and limitations: Researchers report vaccine-associated CD4 TCRs spanning spike, with dominance at 160-218 and 743-854. Only after the peak T cell response were repertoires sampled.

Some second doses came at about 4 weeks and others at about 12 weeks; these were pooled. The receptor comes from an adult who received the AZD1222 COVID-19 vaccine. The rearrangement links TRBV7-3 to TRBJ1-1; D is unresolved. This sample comprised peripheral blood, obtained 28 days after the second AZD1222 dose. CDR3 DNA: TGTGCCAGCAGCTTGACCGATAACACTGAAGCTTTCTTT. Protein sequence: CASSLTDNTEAFF.